This T cell receptor beta chain stems from a study of regulatory and conventional T cells in RAG deficiency (dated by TCRdb to the late 2010s). Regarding the complete study: The study used high-throughput TCR beta sequencing to compare repertoire diversity and composition of Treg, conventional CD4+ and CD8+ T cells between RAG-deficient patients and healthy controls. Study-wide conclusions, independent of this receptor: RAG-deficient patients showed markedly lower Shannon entropy and higher Simpson indices than control T-cell subpopulations. Unique TCR beta sequences from Treg cells were roughly 100-fold fewer in Omenn syndrome and CID/AS patients than controls, versus 7.5 to 10-fold for other subsets. In Omenn syndrome patients, sorted CD25-high CD127-low cells may represent peripherally activated cells rather than bona fide Treg cells. For some subjects, some analyses of T-cell subsets were not performed. All patient T-cell subsets had shorter CDR3 lengths; Omenn syndrome patients showed >80% Treg-Tconv repertoire overlap at nucleotide and amino acid level.

About this clone: Its antigen is unknown. Base qualities are missing; no much larger clone stands one base away.

Before genomic DNA extraction, conventional CD4+ T cells were purified from blood as CD25-low CD127-high cells. Repertoire analyses used several healthy control donors as the comparison group. The library relied on the immunoSEQ multiplex PCR assay. Genomic DNA from the sorted T-cell subsets was used to amplify and sequence rearranged TCR beta chain products. For the original study's pipeline: Repertoire diversity of productive TCR beta rearrangements was quantified using Shannon entropy and Simpson indices. Clonal expansion was assessed by the summed frequency of the 100 most abundant productive TCR beta clonotypes among total reads. The TRB repertoires were evaluated with a self-reactivity index based on amino acid usage at CDR3beta positions 6 and 7. Two-way ANOVA was applied to the repertoire analyses, whereas Student t or Mann-Whitney tests were applied to the flow cytometric analyses. Sourced from immuneACCESS, this table was stored by TCRdb with only in-frame sequences that have V and J called. A share of the clones is absent; for the studies checked, an unresolved V gene accounts for under half, and the remainder has no known explanation. That table is the source of V, J and clone size, and D and trimming were worked out from the DNA. In all, the sample holds over 45,000 clones, and 85% to 90% of those were seen once. 0.51% of the sample comes from the top ten.

The same sample was also used in a study of regulatory T cells. As that second paper reports: The multiplex PCR relied on 52 forward TRBV primers and 13 reverse TRBJ primers, and amplification bias was corrected through assay-based and computational methods. Restricted unique TRB V-J pairs and skewed V and J gene usage were observed in patient repertoires, most markedly in regulatory T cells. The study compared T-cell receptor beta repertoires of sorted regulatory, conventional CD4+ and CD8+ T cells in CD3G-deficient patients with those in healthy controls. Peripheral blood mononuclear cells were isolated by Ficoll density separation. Rearranged TRB loci were amplified from genomic DNA by multiplex PCR within the immunoSEQ assay. Sequencing of the TRB amplicons was done on an Illumina HiSeq platform. Custom algorithms error-filtered the raw sequences and aligned them to reference gene sequences, after which the immunoSEQ online tools were used for analysis. Frequencies of productive and nonproductive TRB rearrangements were assessed among unique sequences as well as among total sequences. For group comparisons, t tests, Mann-Whitney tests or two-way ANOVA were performed in Prism software.

Sequencing was performed on CD4+ effector T cells sorted from blood. This clonotype was sampled from a human donor in good health.

This receptor carries the CDR3 CASSIKINYGYTF. The sequenced DNA: TGTGCCAGTAGTATCAAGATTAACTATGGCTACACCTTC. Rearrangement joined TRBV19 to TRBJ1-2; the D gene cannot be named for sure. The CDR3 starts with the cysteine, ends with the phenylalanine, and has 13 residues. Kept here is only the CDR3 DNA, which spans 39 bases and is read in frame from base 1. V loses 3 bases of germline sequence and J loses 1 base, and the interval between the two ends is 6 bases. Looking up the germline V gene (reference sequence) yields CDR1 LNHDA and CDR2 SQIVND.